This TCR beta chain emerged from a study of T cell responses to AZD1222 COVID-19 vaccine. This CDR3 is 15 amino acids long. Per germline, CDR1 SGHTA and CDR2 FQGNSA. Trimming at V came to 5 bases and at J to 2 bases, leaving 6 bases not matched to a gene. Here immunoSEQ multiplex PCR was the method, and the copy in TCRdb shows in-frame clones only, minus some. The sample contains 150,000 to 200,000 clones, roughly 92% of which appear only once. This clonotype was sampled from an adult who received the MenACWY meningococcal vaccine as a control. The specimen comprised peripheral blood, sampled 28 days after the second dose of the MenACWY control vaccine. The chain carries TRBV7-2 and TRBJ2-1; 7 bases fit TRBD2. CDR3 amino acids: CASSPPGLTYNEQFF. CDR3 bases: TGTGCCAGCAGCCCGCCGGGACTAACCTACAATGAGCAGTTCTTC.